This T cell receptor beta chain was found in a study of response to subunit inactivated influenza vaccine. Findings and caveats of the study: Each seasonal influenza vaccination, the authors suggested, recruits few new T cells.

TCRdb used MiXCR to reprocess the RT-PCR reads, holding one entry per CDR3 protein. The sample yields 710,000 or so distinct CDR3 sequences, 15% to 19% seen once. The CDR3 runs to 13 residues. V lost 5 bases and J lost 0, with 9 bases in between. Germline CDR1 DFQATT, CDR2 SNEGSKA (reference sequence). This clonotype was observed a few times. Its target is unknown. V and J are TRBV20-1 and TRBJ2-3; D tentatively fits TRBD1 or TRBD2 (5 bases each). This sequence was found in a man aged 45-65 years who received an inactivated influenza vaccine. The specimen was PBMCs from blood, collected approximately 13 days after vaccination. CDR3 residues: CSAGRDSTDTQYF. The CDR3 coding sequence is TGCAGTGCTGGACGGGACAGCACAGATACGCAGTATTTT.